One and the same sample provided the 20 T cell receptor beta chains below, sequenced in a study of T cell responses to AZD1222 COVID-19 vaccine (TCRdb year 2021). Per the publication, the time point label means: baseline before first vaccination. Library preparation employed the immunoSEQ multiplex PCR assay. This is the immuneACCESS table as TCRdb keeps it, with only in-frame sequences that have V and J called. A part of the clones is gone; compared with another copy, unresolved V genes explain less than half, and the rest is unexplained. The sample table holds some 130,000 clones, of which approximately 83% were seen once. The top ten hold 1.5% to 2% of the sample. The source material was peripheral blood, sampled on day 0 of AZD1222 vaccination. The receptor source for this set is an adult in good health.

The chain links TRBV7-9 to TRBJ1-4; the D gene is possibly TRBD1 (5 bases). V was clipped by 0 bases and J by 8 bases, with 13 bases between them. Germline V gene sequence: CDR1 SEHNR, CDR2 FQNEAQ (reference sequence). This CDR3 has 15 residues. The chain's CDR3 is CASSLAGGANEKLFF. CDR3 DNA: TGTGCCAGCAGCTTAGCGGGTGGGGCGAACGAAAAACTGTTTTTT.

This clone was counted a single time. V usage is TRBV14 and J usage is TRBJ2-5; TRBD1 matches at 9 bases. J was trimmed by 2 bases and V by 1 base; bases with no gene match: 5. Looked up from germline, CDR1 is SGHDN and CDR2 is FVKESK. The CDR3 runs to 16 residues. CDR3 loop: CASSQVPGTGQETQYF. The DNA for the CDR3 is TGTGCCAGCAGCCAAGTCCCCGGGACAGGGCAAGAGACCCAGTACTTC.

This clone was counted only a few times. This chain connects TRBV18 to TRBJ2-6; D not certain. V lost 1 base and J 0 bases, leaving 16 bases between the germline ends. Per germline, CDR1 KGHSH and CDR2 LQKENI. The CDR3 consists of 19 residues. CDR3 residues: CASSPRFVDSSSGANVLTF. CDR3 nucleotide sequence: TGTGCCAGCTCACCACGATTCGTGGATTCAAGCTCTGGGGCCAACGTCCTGACTTTC.

V gene TRBV27 combines with J gene TRBJ2-1; 11 bases match TRBD2. CDR1 MNHEY and CDR2 SMNVEV come from the germline V gene (reference sequence). The V segment lost 3 bases and the J segment 10 bases; nucleotides outside the gene matches: 17. The CDR3 runs 18 residues. The CDR3 region has the DNA TGTGCCAGCAGTTTGAGACGGGTAGCGGGAGGGCTTTTACACGAGCAGTTCTTC. Protein: CASSLRRVAGGLLHEQFF.

This clone was picked up a small number of times. The chain recombines TRBV4-1 with TRBJ2-5; possibly TRBD1 for D (6 bases). Per germline, CDR1 MGHRA and CDR2 YSYEKL. V lost 0 bases to trimming and J lost 7 bases, with 12 bases between them. The CDR3 length is 14 residues. The CDR3 region is CASSQDGQLRTQYF. The DNA of the CDR3 is TGCGCCAGCAGCCAAGACGGACAGCTCCGGACCCAGTACTTC.

The J gene is TRBJ1-5, the V gene TRBV4-1, with D hard to call. Germline CDR1 and CDR2: MGHRA and YSYEKL. The germline V and J ends were trimmed by 0 bases and 3 bases, with 15 bases remaining between them. CDR3 length: 17 amino acids. In nucleotides, the CDR3 is TGCGCCAGCAGCCAAGATCCCGCCCGGGGTCTCAATCAGCCCCAGCATTTT. Translation gives CASSQDPARGLNQPQHF.

The chain employs TRBV9 and TRBJ2-5, with D uncertain. Per the germline V gene, CDR1 is SGDLS and CDR2 is YYNGEE. V was pared by 4 bases and J by 2 bases, with 15 bases between. The length of the CDR3 is 15 residues. This CDR3 is CASSPNHFRQETQYF. The CDR3 region has the DNA TGTGCCAGCAGCCCCAATCACTTCCGGCAAGAGACCCAGTACTTC.

This chain uses TRBV15 with TRBJ2-6; D is unresolved. V was cut by 5 bases and J by 0 bases, with 11 bases left in between. This CDR3 comprises 16 residues. From germline, CDR1 is LNHNV and CDR2 YYDKDF (reference sequence). This CDR3 is CATSGLRSSGANVLTF. The CDR3 DNA is TGTGCCACCAGCGGCCTACGGAGCTCTGGGGCCAACGTCCTGACTTTC.

This clone was picked up one time. The chain uses TRBV3-1 (or the pseudogene TRBV3-2) and TRBJ2-5, with 7 bases lining up with TRBD2. Trimming removed 8 bases from V and 5 bases from J; junction bases left unmatched: 5. The CDR3 loop spans 12 amino acids. The germline V gene encodes CDR1 LGHDT and CDR2 YNNKEL (reference sequence). CDR3 nucleotide sequence: TGTGCCAGCGGGTCCGGGGGGGAGACCCAGTACTTC. This codes for CASGSGGETQYF.

This clone has just one count. The genes are TRBV7-9 and TRBJ1-2; 7 nucleotides match TRBD1. V lost 2 bases, J lost 5 bases, and 8 bases stayed unmatched. This CDR3 spans 15 amino acids. CDR1 and CDR2 (germline): SEHNR, FQNEAQ (reference sequence). The CDR3 reads CASSLTGTDHYGYTF. The CDR3, as DNA: TGTGCCAGCAGCTTAACTGGGACAGATCATTATGGCTACACCTTC.

This clone was observed a few times. J is TRBJ2-2 and V is TRBV7-2; no reliable D call. CDR3 length: 14 amino acids. V lost 1 base, J lost 10 bases, and 13 bases lay in between. Germline loops: CDR1 SGHTA, CDR2 FQGNSA. CDR3 DNA sequence: TGTGCCAGCAGCTTAGATCGGATTCGCCCGGAGCTGTTTTTT. This encodes CASSLDRIRPELFF.

The chain couples TRBV5-1 to TRBJ2-1; D gene unclear. The CDR3 loop spans 13 amino acids. With 1 base removed from V and 1 base from J, the gap between germline ends came to 3 bases. From germline, CDR1 is SGHRS and CDR2 YFSETQ. Here the CDR3 reads CASSLSSYNEQFF. In DNA, the CDR3 is TGCGCCAGCAGCTTGTCTTCCTACAATGAGCAGTTCTTC. Full variable domain (missing parts from reference TRBV5-1 and TRBJ2-1): KAGVTQTPRYLIKTRGQQVTLSCSPISGHRSVSWYQQTPGQGLQFLFEYFSETQRNKGNFPGRFSGRQFSNSRSEMNVSTLELGDSALYLCASSLSSYNEQFFGPGTRLTVL.

The J gene is TRBJ1-2, the V gene TRBV5-1; 11 bases are shared with TRBD1. The germline V gene has CDR1 SGHRS and CDR2 YFSETQ. The CDR3 loop spans 14 amino acids. J was trimmed by 7 bases and V by 1 base; bases with no gene match: 3. CDR3 bases: TGCGCCAGCAGCTTGCCCGGGACAGGGGGTGGCTACACCTTC. The encoded protein is CASSLPGTGGGYTF.

In its sample, this clone was seen once. The chain carries TRBV18 and TRBJ2-7; D gene unclear. The length of the CDR3 is 14 residues. CDR1 KGHSH and CDR2 LQKENI come from the germline V gene. Trimming pared 3 bases from V and 2 bases from J, leaving 11 bases between. For the CDR3, the DNA is TGTGCCAGCTCACCGGTCCAATCTACCTACGAGCAGTACTTC. As protein: CASSPVQSTYEQYF.

This clone was counted once. The chain carries TRBV5-1 and TRBJ2-7, with 9 positions matching TRBD2. The CDR3 consists of 15 residues. Germline values: CDR1 SGHRS, CDR2 YFSETQ. Trimming cost V 7 bases and J 3 bases; bases outside gene matches: 11. Here the CDR3 DNA reads TGCGCCAGCTGTCCTCTAGCGGGGACGTGCTACGAGCAGTACTTC. Translated: CASCPLAGTCYEQYF.

This clone was recorded only once. The chain joins TRBV20-1 to TRBJ2-7; the D is unclear. V lost 3 bases and J 5 bases, leaving 17 bases between the germline ends. Germline assignment: CDR1 DFQATT and CDR2 SNEGSKA (reference sequence). The CDR3 is made up of 14 amino acids. CDR3 nucleotides: TGCAGTGCTAGTTCCGGACGCTACCCCCACGAGCAGTACTTC. Translating it yields CSASSGRYPHEQYF.

This sequence joins TRBV9 and TRBJ1-1; D ambiguous. The CDR3 contains 12 residues. Germline V gives CDR1 SGDLS, CDR2 YYNGEE. Trimming left V 4 bases short and J 3 bases short, with 7 bases between. The CDR3 region is CASSLRDTEAFF. DNA for the CDR3: TGTGCCAGCAGCCTTAGGGACACTGAAGCTTTCTTT.

The genes are TRBV6-5 and TRBJ2-3, with 9 bases identical to TRBD2. The CDR3 has 15 amino acids. CDR1 is MNHEY, CDR2 SVGAGI, per germline. With V trimmed by 4 bases and J by 0 bases, 2 bases remained unmatched. CDR3 sequence reads: CASSLGLASTDTQYF. The CDR3 coding sequence is TGTGCCAGCAGTTTAGGACTAGCGAGCACAGATACGCAGTATTTT.

The sample holds one count of this clone. The J gene is TRBJ1-4, the V gene TRBV5-4; 7 bases are a match to TRBD1. The germline gives CDR1 SGHNT, CDR2 YYREEE (reference sequence). V lost 0 bases, J lost 5 bases, and 4 bases stayed unmatched. The CDR3 extends over 15 amino acids. CDR3 sequence: CASSLGGQSNEKLFF. The DNA for the CDR3 is TGTGCCAGCAGCTTGGGGGGACAGAGCAATGAAAAACTGTTTTTT.

V gene TRBV14 combines with J gene TRBJ2-7; 8 nucleotides align to TRBD1. This CDR3 has 15 amino acids. V gave up 3 bases and J gave up 3 bases; unmatched junction bases: 7. CDR1 and CDR2 from the germline V gene are SGHDN and FVKESK. The CDR3 region is CASSHPGQDNYEQYF. The CDR3 DNA reads TGTGCCAGCAGCCACCCGGGACAGGACAACTACGAGCAGTACTTC.